The present T cell receptor beta chain was sequenced within a study of response to subunit inactivated influenza vaccine. Germline CDR1 reads SEHNR; CDR2 reads FQNEAQ (reference sequence). V was pared by 5 bases and J by 4 bases, with 8 bases between. The CDR3 sequence is 12 residues long. Each CDR3 protein is one row after TCRdb ran MiXCR on the RT-PCR reads. Of roughly 500,000 distinct CDR3 sequences in the sample, about 25% are singletons; the top ten hold approximately 2%. Concerning this clonotype: The antigen remains undetermined.

Study findings and constraints: Only a handful of new T cells, the authors suggested, are recruited with each seasonal influenza vaccination.

This sequence originates from a man between 50 and 59 years old who received an inactivated influenza vaccine. J is TRBJ1-1 and V is TRBV7-9, with D hard to call. Here the sequenced sample was CD4+ T cells sorted from PBMCs, taken 5 to 6 days after vaccination. The CDR3 loop is CASSRPPTEAFF. DNA for the CDR3: TGTGCCAGCAGCCGCCCCCCCACTGAAGCTTTCTTT.